A selection of T cell receptor beta chains follows, all from one sample in a study of radiation and T cells in renal cell carcinoma. Generated by immunoSEQ multiplex PCR, the TCRdb table keeps only in-frame clones and is missing some. The sample contains about 24,000 clones, roughly 60% of which appear only once. Sequences were derived from tumor tissue, sampled from a patient whose treatment was nephrectomy without radiotherapy. These receptors were taken from a man aged 40-49 years with renal cell carcinoma. Each CDR3 is given with its conserved first and last residue. The D gene is left open where the match is weak. Not all rows give a size; the values are once, few, many and, for expanded clones, a class.

TRBV6-1	TRBJ2-7	.	.	TGTGCCAGCAGTGAGGGGATATACTACGAGCAGTACTTC	CASSEGIYYEQYF
TRBV18	TRBJ2-5	.	.	TGTGCCAGCTCACGCCGAGGGCAGAAGTACCAAGAGACCCAGTACTTC	CASSRRGQKYQETQYF
TRBV30	TRBJ2-7	.	.	TGTGCCTGCCAAGGGGGGCCCTACGAGCAGTACTTC	CACQGGPYEQYF
TRBV5-8	TRBJ1-1	TRBD1	.	TGTGCCAGCAGCTGGGGGACAGGGGGCTTGGGATCTGAAGCTTTCTTT	CASSWGTGGLGSEAFF
TRBV25-1	TRBJ1-6	.	.	TGTGCCAGCCGACGTGGGGGGAATTCACCCCTCCACTTT	CASRRGGNSPLHF
TRBV5-6	TRBJ2-1	.	.	TGTGCCAGCAGCTTGGGGAATGAGCAGTTCTTC	CASSLGNEQFF
TRBV7-8	TRBJ2-2	TRBD1	.	TGTGCCAGCAGCCGCCGGACAGGGGGATTGAACACCGGGGAGCTGTTTTTT	CASSRRTGGLNTGELFF
TRBV28	TRBJ1-2	TRBD1	few	TGTGCCAGCAGTTTTCAGGGGGCACCTAACTATGGCTACACCTTC	CASSFQGAPNYGYTF
TRBV2	TRBJ1-1	TRBD1	.	TGTGCCAGCGGGAGGACAGGGAACACTGAAGCTTTCTTT	CASGRTGNTEAFF
TRBV18	TRBJ2-3	TRBD2	.	TGTGCCAGCTCGCCGGGAGGGCCTAGGGATACGCAGTATTTT	CASSPGGPRDTQYF
TRBV15	TRBJ1-3	.	.	TGTGCCACCAGCAGTTATCGATGGAGCTCTGGAAACACCATATATTTT	CATSSYRWSSGNTIYF
TRBV9	TRBJ2-2	TRBD2	.	TGTGCCAGCAGCGTAGCGGGGACTAGCGGCGGAGGGAACACCGGGGAGCTGTTTTTT	CASSVAGTSGGGNTGELFF
TRBV2	TRBJ2-7	TRBD2	.	TGTGCCAGCAATCTAGCGGGAGCTAAATACGAGCAGTACTTC	CASNLAGAKYEQYF
TRBV2	TRBJ1-3	.	.	TGTGCCAGCAGTGAAGTTGGCTACTCTGGAAACACCATATATTTT	CASSEVGYSGNTIYF
TRBV6-1	TRBJ1-1	TRBD1	.	TGTGCCAGCAGGGGACAGGGGCAGGGGAACACTGAAGCTTTCTTT	CASRGQGQGNTEAFF
TRBV7-2	TRBJ1-3	.	.	TGTGCCAGCAGCTTAGTAACTGGGTTTGCTGGAAACACCATATATTTT	CASSLVTGFAGNTIYF
TRBV29-1	TRBJ2-7	.	.	TGCAGCGTTGTGTTTACCTACGAGCAGTACTTC	CSVVFTYEQYF
TRBV19	TRBJ2-1	TRBD2	few	TGTGCCTCTGGAAAATCGGGACTAAACAATGAGCAGTTCTTC	CASGKSGLNNEQFF
TRBV6-1	TRBJ2-3	TRBD2	.	TGTGCCAGCAGTGATGGCGGGGGGGAAACAGATACGCAGTATTTT	CASSDGGGETDTQYF
TRBV30	TRBJ1-1	.	few	TGTGCCTGGAGTCAGGGATCGAACACTGAAGCTTTCTTT	CAWSQGSNTEAFF
TRBV9	TRBJ2-3	TRBD2	.	TGTGCCAGCAGCACCCGGACTAGCGGGAGCACAGATACGCAGTATTTT	CASSTRTSGSTDTQYF
TRBV28	TRBJ2-7	TRBD1	few	TGTGCCAGCAGTCCGCCCCGGACAGGGCTAGGCGAGCAGTACTTC	CASSPPRTGLGEQYF
TRBV29-1	TRBJ2-4	.	.	TGCAGCGCGGGGTCGGGGAACATTCAGTACTTC	CSAGSGNIQYF
TRBV5-5	TRBJ1-6	TRBD1	few	TGTGCCAGCAGCCCGGACAGGGAATCCCCCCTCCACTTT	CASSPDRESPLHF
TRBV30	TRBJ2-2	.	.	TGTGCCTGGGGGATCCGATTAACCGGGGAGCTGTTTTTT	CAWGIRLTGELFF
TRBV4-1	TRBJ1-2	.	.	TGCGCCAGCAGCCAAGAGTACCAAGCTAACTATGGCTACACCTTC	CASSQEYQANYGYTF
TRBV4-3	TRBJ2-3	TRBD2	few	TGCGCCAGCAGCCAAGATCCCGATGGTAGCGGGGGGGTAGATACGCAGTATTTT	CASSQDPDGSGGVDTQYF
TRBV10-2	TRBJ2-2	TRBD2	.	TGCGCCAGCAGTGAGTCGCGGCTAGCGGGAGGGCCCACCGGGGAGCTGTTTTTT	CASSESRLAGGPTGELFF
TRBV9	TRBJ2-1	TRBD1	.	TGTGCCAGCAGCGTAGGGGACAGGTACAATGAGCAGTTCTTC	CASSVGDRYNEQFF
TRBV7-8	TRBJ2-6	.	.	TGTGCCAGCAGCTTAAGGGGCCCTGGGGCCAACGTCCTGACTTTC	CASSLRGPGANVLTF